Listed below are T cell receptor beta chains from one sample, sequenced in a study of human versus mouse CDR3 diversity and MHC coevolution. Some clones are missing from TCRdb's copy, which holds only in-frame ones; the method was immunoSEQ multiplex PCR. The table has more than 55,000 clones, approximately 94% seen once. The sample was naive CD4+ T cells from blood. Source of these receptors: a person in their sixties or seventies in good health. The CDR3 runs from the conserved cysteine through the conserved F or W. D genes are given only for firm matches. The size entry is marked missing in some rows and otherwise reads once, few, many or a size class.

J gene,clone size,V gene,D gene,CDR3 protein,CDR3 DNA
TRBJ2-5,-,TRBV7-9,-,CASSLGGVRQETQYF,TGTGCCAGCAGCTTAGGGGGAGTACGCCAAGAGACCCAGTACTTC
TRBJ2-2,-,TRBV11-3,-,CASQRSTGELFF,TGTGCCAGCCAACGGTCCACCGGGGAGCTGTTTTTT
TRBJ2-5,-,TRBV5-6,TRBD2,CASSPVGLAGGQETQYF,TGTGCCAGCAGCCCTGTTGGACTAGCGGGAGGACAAGAGACCCAGTACTTC
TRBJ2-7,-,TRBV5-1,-,CASSLGQGISYEQYF,TGCGCCAGCAGCTTGGGGCAGGGGATCTCCTACGAGCAGTACTTC
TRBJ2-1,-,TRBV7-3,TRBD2,CASSFATSGSYNEQFF,TGTGCCAGCAGCTTCGCGACTAGCGGTTCCTACAATGAGCAGTTCTTC
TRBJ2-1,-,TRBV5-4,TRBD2,CASSSRQSGSMDEQFF,TGTGCCAGCAGCTCGAGACAGAGCGGGAGTATGGATGAGCAGTTCTTC
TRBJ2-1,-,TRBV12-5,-,CASARGGPSYNEQFF,TGTGCTAGTGCCAGGGGCGGGCCCTCCTACAATGAGCAGTTCTTC
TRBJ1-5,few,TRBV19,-,CASRVDTYLGPQHF,TGTGCCAGTAGAGTGGACACCTACTTAGGGCCCCAGCATTTT
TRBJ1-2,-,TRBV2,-,CASSAFDYGYTF,TGTGCCAGCAGTGCTTTTGACTATGGCTACACCTTC
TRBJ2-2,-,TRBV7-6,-,CASSLARHPDTGELFF,TGTGCCAGCAGCTTAGCGCGGCACCCGGACACCGGGGAGCTGTTTTTT